This entry is about one T cell receptor (beta chain). Its antigen is unidentified. Here immunoSEQ multiplex PCR was the method, and the copy in TCRdb shows in-frame clones only, minus some. The sample holds under 85,000 clones, 90% seen once. The data were obtained in a study of T cell responses to AZD1222 COVID-19 vaccine. The study, taken as a whole, reports: Nearly half of the spike-specific TCRs reportedly recognize variant regions that carry no mutations. CD4 TCRs covered the whole spike, strongest at regions 160-218 and 743-854. Possibly, clonal diversity was underestimated; donors were largely white British and included more females.

The germline V gene has CDR1 SEHNR and CDR2 FQNEAQ (reference sequence). Trimming removed 1 base from V and 1 base from J; junction bases left unmatched: 2. CDR3 length: 15 residues. Samples with a second dose at about 4 or about 12 weeks were pooled together. The rearrangement joins TRBV7-9 to TRBJ2-5; TRBD2 agrees at 8 bases. This TCR was recovered from an adult who received the AZD1222 COVID-19 vaccine. Material: peripheral blood, obtained 28 days after the second AZD1222 dose. CDR3 amino acids: CASSLGSGTQETQYF. In nucleotides, the CDR3 is TGTGCCAGCAGCTTAGGTAGCGGGACCCAAGAGACCCAGTACTTC.